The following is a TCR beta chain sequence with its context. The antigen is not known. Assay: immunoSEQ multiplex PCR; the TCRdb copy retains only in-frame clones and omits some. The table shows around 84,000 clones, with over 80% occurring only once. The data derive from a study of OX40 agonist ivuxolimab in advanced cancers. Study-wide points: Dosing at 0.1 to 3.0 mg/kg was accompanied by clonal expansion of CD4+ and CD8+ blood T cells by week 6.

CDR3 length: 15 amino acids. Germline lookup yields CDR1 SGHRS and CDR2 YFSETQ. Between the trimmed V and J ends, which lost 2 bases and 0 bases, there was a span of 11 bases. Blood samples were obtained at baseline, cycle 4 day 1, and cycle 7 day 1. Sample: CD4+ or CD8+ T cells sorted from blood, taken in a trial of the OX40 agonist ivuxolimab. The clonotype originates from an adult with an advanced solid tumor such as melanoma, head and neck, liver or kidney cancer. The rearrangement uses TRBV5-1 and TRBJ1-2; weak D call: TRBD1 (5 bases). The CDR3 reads CASSFSGAPNYGYTF. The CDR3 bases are TGCGCCAGCAGCTTTTCTGGGGCACCTAACTATGGCTACACCTTC. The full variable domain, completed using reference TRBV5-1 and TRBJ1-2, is KAGVTQTPRYLIKTRGQQVTLSCSPISGHRSVSWYQQTPGQGLQFLFEYFSETQRNKGNFPGRFSGRQFSNSRSEMNVSTLELGDSALYLCASSFSGAPNYGYTFGSGTRLTVV.